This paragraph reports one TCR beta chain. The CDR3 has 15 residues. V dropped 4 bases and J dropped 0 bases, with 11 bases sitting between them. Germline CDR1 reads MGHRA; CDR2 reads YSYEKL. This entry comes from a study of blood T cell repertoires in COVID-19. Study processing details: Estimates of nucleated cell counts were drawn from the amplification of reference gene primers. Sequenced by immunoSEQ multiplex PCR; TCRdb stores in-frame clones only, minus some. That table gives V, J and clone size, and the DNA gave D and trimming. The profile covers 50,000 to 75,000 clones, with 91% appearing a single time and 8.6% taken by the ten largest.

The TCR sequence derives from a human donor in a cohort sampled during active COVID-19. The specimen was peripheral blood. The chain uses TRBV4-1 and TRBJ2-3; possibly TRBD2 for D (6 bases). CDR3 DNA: TGCGCCAGCAGCCCGCTGCGGGGTAGCACAGATACGCAGTATTTT. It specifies CASSPLRGSTDTQYF.